This is a list of T cell receptor beta chains from one sample in a study of OX40 agonist ivuxolimab in advanced cancers. The data were produced by immunoSEQ multiplex PCR, yet TCRdb's version contains in-frame clones alone and is incomplete. Of some 15,000 clones in the sample, about 90% are singletons; the top ten hold 20% to 25%. Sequenced material: CD4+ or CD8+ T cells sorted from blood, taken in a trial of the OX40 agonist ivuxolimab. The source is an adult with an advanced solid tumor such as melanoma, head and neck, liver or kidney cancer. Both conserved end residues are part of each CDR3. The D gene is left open where the match is weak. The listing skips clone size in some rows; elsewhere it reads once, few, many or a size class.

clone_size,j_call,d_call,v_call,cdr3_nt,cdr3_aa
NA,TRBJ1-1,TRBD1,TRBV2,TGTGCCAGCAGGTTGACAGGGGGTGACACTGAAGCTTTCTTT,CASRLTGGDTEAFF
NA,TRBJ1-2,NA,TRBV5-1,TGCGCCAGCAATCCGTCGGGGGGTTCTAACTATGGCTACACCTTC,CASNPSGGSNYGYTF
NA,TRBJ2-2,TRBD2,TRBV9,TGTGCCAGCAGCTCCGGGACTAGCGGGAGGGCGAACACCGGGGAGCTGTTTTTT,CASSSGTSGRANTGELFF
NA,TRBJ1-1,NA,TRBV9,TGTGCCAGCAGCACGACGACAGGATCTAGCGCTGAAGCTTTCTTT,CASSTTTGSSAEAFF
NA,TRBJ1-1,NA,TRBV19,TGTGCCAGTAGTTTCCCGGCGGGGAACACTGAAGCTTTCTTT,CASSFPAGNTEAFF
large,TRBJ1-4,NA,TRBV4-1,TGCGCCAGCAGTCAAACCTCGGCGGCTAATGAAAAACTGTTTTTT,CASSQTSAANEKLFF
NA,TRBJ2-3,NA,TRBV15,TGTGCCACCAGCGAAACCAGGGGGGGCTCTATAGATACGCAGTATTTT,CATSETRGGSIDTQYF
NA,TRBJ2-1,NA,TRBV14,TGTGCCAGCAGCCAAGTTCACCAGTCCCATGAGCAGTTCTTC,CASSQVHQSHEQFF
NA,TRBJ2-7,NA,TRBV2,TGTGCCAGCAGTGAAAACCCGGGCGAGCAGTACTTC,CASSENPGEQYF
NA,TRBJ2-3,NA,TRBV25-1,TGTGCCAGCAGTGAGATGATACAGGACGCTTACACAGATACGCAGTATTTT,CASSEMIQDAYTDTQYF
NA,TRBJ2-7,NA,TRBV7-9,TGTGCCAGCAGCTTAGAGGAATGGTTGGGGCAGTACTTC,CASSLEEWLGQYF
NA,TRBJ1-2,TRBD1,TRBV18,TGTGCCAGCTCAAATGACAGGGGCACTAACTATGGCTACACCTTC,CASSNDRGTNYGYTF
NA,TRBJ2-5,TRBD1,TRBV6-5,TGTGCCAGCAGTTACTCGACAGGGGGAGAGACCCAGTACTTC,CASSYSTGGETQYF
NA,TRBJ2-2,NA,TRBV5-1,TGCGCCAGCGTACTTGGGGTTACGAACACCGGGGAGCTGTTTTTT,CASVLGVTNTGELFF
NA,TRBJ2-5,NA,TRBV11-2,TGTGCCAGCAGCTTGACGGGTGAGACCCAGTACTTC,CASSLTGETQYF
NA,TRBJ2-7,NA,TRBV9,TGTGCCAGCAGCGTAACGCAGGGCTCCTACGAGCAGTACTTC,CASSVTQGSYEQYF
few,TRBJ2-3,NA,TRBV4-1,TGCGCCAGCAGCCAAGAACCCCCGGGGGCCACAGATACGCAGTATTTT,CASSQEPPGATDTQYF
NA,TRBJ1-2,NA,TRBV27,TGTGCCAGCAGTCGGACAGCGGATAACTATGGCTACACCTTC,CASSRTADNYGYTF
NA,TRBJ2-1,NA,TRBV29-1,TGCAGCCCTGCGTATGACAATGAGCAGTTCTTC,CSPAYDNEQFF
NA,TRBJ1-5,NA,TRBV5-6,TGTGCCAGCAGCCAGCAGGGACAACAGCCCCAGCATTTT,CASSQQGQQPQHF
NA,TRBJ1-1,TRBD1,TRBV7-9,TGTGCCAGCAGCTTAGTGGGGACAGCAGAAATTCAAGCTTTCTTT,CASSLVGTAEIQAFF
NA,TRBJ2-5,TRBD2,TRBV7-8,TGTGCCAGCAGCCCAGAAGGAACGTACCTTACTAGCGTAAACCAAGAGACCCAGTACTTC,CASSPEGTYLTSVNQETQYF
NA,TRBJ1-1,NA,TRBV4-1,TGCGCCAGCAGCGTTGGAGGACTGAACACTGAAGCTTTCTTT,CASSVGGLNTEAFF
NA,TRBJ2-2,NA,TRBV7-3,TGTGCCAGCCGCCCCTGGCCTGACACCGGGGAGCTGTTTTTT,CASRPWPDTGELFF
NA,TRBJ2-1,NA,TRBV19,TGTGCCAGTAGTATATGGGGGAGCTCCTACAATGAGCAGTTCTTC,CASSIWGSSYNEQFF
NA,TRBJ2-2,NA,TRBV13,TGTGCCAGCAGCCCGGAGGATCAGGGCACCGGGGAGCTGTTTTTT,CASSPEDQGTGELFF
once,TRBJ2-3,TRBD1,TRBV5-4,TGTGCCAGCAGCTTGGGGGGGGACAGGGATTCGGATACGCAGTATTTT,CASSLGGDRDSDTQYF
NA,TRBJ1-4,NA,TRBV5-6,TGTGCCAGCAGCCCGAGGTACAGAGATAATGAAAAACTGTTTTTT,CASSPRYRDNEKLFF
NA,TRBJ2-3,NA,TRBV4-1,TGCGCCAGCAGCCTGCCCTTCGACGGTGGGATGGATACGCAGTATTTT,CASSLPFDGGMDTQYF
NA,TRBJ2-5,TRBD1,TRBV27,TGTGCCAGCAGTTCGGACAGGGGAGAGACCCAGTACTTC,CASSSDRGETQYF
NA,TRBJ1-1,NA,TRBV6-1,TGTGCCAGCAGTGAGGGATTGTTTTATGAAGCTTTCTTT,CASSEGLFYEAFF
NA,TRBJ1-1,NA,TRBV6-6,TGTGCCAGCAGTTCTACAGGGCCTCCTGAAGCTTTCTTT,CASSSTGPPEAFF
NA,TRBJ2-5,NA,TRBV15,TGTGCCACCAGCAGAGATCTGGGCTCCCAAGAGACCCAGTACTTC,CATSRDLGSQETQYF
NA,TRBJ1-3,NA,TRBV7-8,TGTGCCAGCAGCCCGTTGGGGCCGGGCGCGGCTGGAAACACCATATATTTT,CASSPLGPGAAGNTIYF
NA,TRBJ1-4,NA,TRBV4-1,TGCGCCAGCAGCCAAGAACAGGGATCAGAAAAACTGTTTTTT,CASSQEQGSEKLFF
NA,TRBJ2-5,NA,TRBV5-1,TGCGCCAGCAGCTACCCCCAAGAGACCCAGTACTTC,CASSYPQETQYF
NA,TRBJ2-7,NA,TRBV25-1,TGTGCCAGCAGCCTCGGGTGGGGAGTCTACGAGCAGTACTTC,CASSLGWGVYEQYF
NA,TRBJ1-5,NA,TRBV28,TGTGCCAGCAGTTCGGACGACGAGGGCAATCAGCCCCAGCATTTT,CASSSDDEGNQPQHF
NA,TRBJ2-1,NA,TRBV7-6,TGTGCCAGCAGCTTAACGGACAAGGTGTACAATGAGCAGTTCTTC,CASSLTDKVYNEQFF
NA,TRBJ1-1,NA,TRBV6-6,TGTGCCAGTATTCGGGGGGCGTCCACTGAAGCTTTCTTT,CASIRGASTEAFF
once,TRBJ2-4,NA,TRBV21-1,TGTGCCAGCAGCAAAGTTTTTGCTTTAGCCAAAAACATTCAGTACTTC,CASSKVFALAKNIQYF
NA,TRBJ2-7,NA,TRBV6-5,TGTGCCAGCAGTAACACAGGGAACTACGAGCAGTACTTC,CASSNTGNYEQYF
NA,TRBJ2-4,NA,TRBV5-1,TGCGCCAGCGCGGAGGGCCTAAACATAGCCAAAAACATTCAGTACTTC,CASAEGLNIAKNIQYF
NA,TRBJ2-1,TRBD2,TRBV27,TGTGCCAGCAGATCGGGACTAGCGCTTCCCAATGAGCAGTTCTTC,CASRSGLALPNEQFF
medium-sized,TRBJ2-4,NA,TRBV2,TGTGCCAGCGGGGTAGGTCGCGCCAAAAACATTCAGTACTTC,CASGVGRAKNIQYF
NA,TRBJ2-7,NA,TRBV4-1,TGCGCCAGCAGCCAGGGTGGATACTACGAGCAGTACTTC,CASSQGGYYEQYF
NA,TRBJ1-2,NA,TRBV7-9,TGTGCCAGCAGCTTATCCCACCGGTGGGACTATGGCTACACCTTC,CASSLSHRWDYGYTF
NA,TRBJ2-1,TRBD2,TRBV27,TGTGCCATTCGGGCCGGGGGGGACTCCTACAATGAGCAGTTCTTC,CAIRAGGDSYNEQFF
NA,TRBJ1-5,NA,TRBV2,TGTGCCAGCAGTGAAGCGCTTGCCGTTCAGCCCCAGCATTTT,CASSEALAVQPQHF
NA,TRBJ2-2,NA,TRBV10-1,TGCGCCAGCAGCGCGGAGACAACGAACACCGGGGAGCTGTTTTTT,CASSAETTNTGELFF
NA,TRBJ2-1,NA,TRBV7-9,TGTGCCAGCAGCTTAGGGGGGGACTTCTACAATGAGCAGTTCTTC,CASSLGGDFYNEQFF
NA,TRBJ2-1,TRBD2,TRBV18,TGTGCCAGCTCACCAAGGACTAGCGGGCCCTACAATGAGCAGTTCTTC,CASSPRTSGPYNEQFF
once,TRBJ2-1,TRBD1,TRBV19,TGTGCCAGTAGTATAGAACAGGGGTTTAATGAGCAGTTCTTC,CASSIEQGFNEQFF